This T cell receptor beta chain was found in a study of identifying expanded T cells in peripheral blood. Findings and caveats of the study: Approximately two-week clone count variance significantly increased as total template count grew. Differentially abundant clones: roughly 1.2 between replicates, around 16 at approximately 14 days, around 20 at four.

Healthy donors had no documented immune events, such as infections, while sampled. The table came from immunoSEQ multiplex PCR; TCRdb's copy has only in-frame clones and leaves some out. The profile covers about 80,000 clones, with less than 90% appearing a single time and about 20% taken by the ten largest. To note about this clone: Its antigen is unknown.

This sequence originates from a person between 18 and 70 years old in good health. Sequencing was done on a sample of blood.

CDR3 in amino acids: CASSQRTSTGELFF. DNA of the CDR3: TGCGCCAGCAGCCAGCGGACTAGCACCGGGGAGCTGTTTTTT. The chain carries TRBV4-1 and TRBJ2-2; 7 bases line up with TRBD2. V lost 3 bases, J lost 4 bases, and 2 bases stayed unmatched. Germline V CDR1 and CDR2: MGHRA, YSYEKL. The CDR3 loop spans 14 amino acids.